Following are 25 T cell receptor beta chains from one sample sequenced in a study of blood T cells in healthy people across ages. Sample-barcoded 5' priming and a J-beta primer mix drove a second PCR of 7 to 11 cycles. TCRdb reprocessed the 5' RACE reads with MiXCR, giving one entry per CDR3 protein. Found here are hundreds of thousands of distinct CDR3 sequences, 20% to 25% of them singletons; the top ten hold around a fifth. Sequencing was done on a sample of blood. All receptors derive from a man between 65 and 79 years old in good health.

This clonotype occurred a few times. The CDR3 region has the DNA TGTGCCAGCAGAGACAGGGTATCCTACAATGAGCAGTTCTTC. Translating gives CASRDRVSYNEQFF. The chain carries TRBV12-3 or TRBV12-4 and TRBJ2-1, with 7 bases matching TRBD1. Germline trimming cut 6 bases from V and 1 base from J; bases unmatched to any gene: 3. This CDR3 contains 14 residues.

CDR3 in DNA: TGCAGTGCTAGCGTAGAGGGAGAGACCCAGTACTTC. This codes for CSASVEGETQYF. The chain has TRBV20-1 and TRBJ2-7; possibly TRBD2 for D (5 bases). The J call is doubtful: the DNA matches TRBJ2-5 better. Germline CDR1 is DFQATT and CDR2 is SNEGSKA (reference sequence). This CDR3 is built from 12 residues.

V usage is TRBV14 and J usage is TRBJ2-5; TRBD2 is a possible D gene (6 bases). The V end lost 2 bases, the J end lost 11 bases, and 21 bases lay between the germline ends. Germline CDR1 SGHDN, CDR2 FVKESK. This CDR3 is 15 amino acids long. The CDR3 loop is CASSQPGLPVGEQYF. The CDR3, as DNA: TGTGCCAGCAGCCAACCGGGACTCCCTGTTGGGGAGCAGTACTTC.

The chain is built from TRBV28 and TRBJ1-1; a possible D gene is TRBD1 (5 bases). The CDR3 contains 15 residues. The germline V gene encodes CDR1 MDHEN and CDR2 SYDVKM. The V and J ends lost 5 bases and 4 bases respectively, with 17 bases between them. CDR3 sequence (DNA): TGTGCCAGCAGTCCTTCTAGGGGTGGGGGCACTGAAGCTTTCTTT. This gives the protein CASSPSRGGGTEAFF. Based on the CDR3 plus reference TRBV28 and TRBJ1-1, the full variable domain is DVKVTQSSRYLVKRTGEKVFLECVQDMDHENMFWYRQDPGLGLRLIYFSYDVKMKEKGDIPEGYSVSREKKERFSLILESASTNQTSMYLCASSPSRGGGTEAFFGQGTRLTVV.

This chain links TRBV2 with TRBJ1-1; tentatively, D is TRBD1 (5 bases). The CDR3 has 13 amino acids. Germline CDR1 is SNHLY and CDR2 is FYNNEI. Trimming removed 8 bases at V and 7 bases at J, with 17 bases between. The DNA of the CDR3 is TGTGCCAGCCCAGGAGGGCAGGGCGATGAAGCTTTCTTT. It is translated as CASPGGQGDEAFF.

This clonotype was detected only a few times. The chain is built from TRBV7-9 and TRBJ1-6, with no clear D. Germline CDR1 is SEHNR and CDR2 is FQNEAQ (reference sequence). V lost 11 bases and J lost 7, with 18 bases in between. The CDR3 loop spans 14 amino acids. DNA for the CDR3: TGTGCCGGCTCCGGGCACGGCGAAAATTCACCCCTCCACTTT. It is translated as CAGSGHGENSPLHF.

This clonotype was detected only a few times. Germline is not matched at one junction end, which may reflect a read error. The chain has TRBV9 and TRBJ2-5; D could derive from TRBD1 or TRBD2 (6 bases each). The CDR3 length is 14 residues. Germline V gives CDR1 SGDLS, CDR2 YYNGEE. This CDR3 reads CACSPEGGFETQYF. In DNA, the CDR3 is TGTGCCTGCAGTCCAGAGGGGGGTTTCGAGACCCAGTACTTC.

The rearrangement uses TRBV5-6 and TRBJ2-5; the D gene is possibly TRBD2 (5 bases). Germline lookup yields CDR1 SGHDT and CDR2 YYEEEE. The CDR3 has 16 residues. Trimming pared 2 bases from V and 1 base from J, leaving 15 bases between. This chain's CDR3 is CASSFPRRPFQETQYF. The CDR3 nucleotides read TGTGCCAGCAGCTTTCCCCGGAGGCCTTTCCAAGAGACCCAGTACTTC. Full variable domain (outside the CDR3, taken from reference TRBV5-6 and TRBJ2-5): DAGVTQSPTHLIKTRGQQVTLRCSPKSGHDTVSWYQQALGQGPQFIFQYYEEEERQRGNFPDRFSGHQFPNYSSELNVNALLLGDSALYLCASSFPRRPFQETQYFGPGTRLLVL.

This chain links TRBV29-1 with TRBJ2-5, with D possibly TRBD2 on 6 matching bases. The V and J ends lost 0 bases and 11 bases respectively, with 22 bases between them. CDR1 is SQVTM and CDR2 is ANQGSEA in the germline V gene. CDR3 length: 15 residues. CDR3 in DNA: TGCAGCGTTGAAGAAGCAGGCCAACCCGGCCGGGAGCAGTACTTC. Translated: CSVEEAGQPGREQYF.

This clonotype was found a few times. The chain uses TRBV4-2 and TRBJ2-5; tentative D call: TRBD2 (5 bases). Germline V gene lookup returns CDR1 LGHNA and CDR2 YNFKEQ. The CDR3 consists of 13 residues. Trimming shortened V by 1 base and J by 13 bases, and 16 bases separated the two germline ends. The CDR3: CASSQGSEGRAYF. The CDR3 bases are TGTGCCAGCAGCCAAGGTAGTGAGGGCAGAGCGTACTTC.

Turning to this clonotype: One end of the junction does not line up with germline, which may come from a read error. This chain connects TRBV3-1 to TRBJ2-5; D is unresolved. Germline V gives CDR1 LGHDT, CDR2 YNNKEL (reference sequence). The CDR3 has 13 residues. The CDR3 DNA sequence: TGTGCCAGCAGCCTCGGCGGCTCGAAGACCGAGTACTTC. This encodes CASSLGGSKTEYF.

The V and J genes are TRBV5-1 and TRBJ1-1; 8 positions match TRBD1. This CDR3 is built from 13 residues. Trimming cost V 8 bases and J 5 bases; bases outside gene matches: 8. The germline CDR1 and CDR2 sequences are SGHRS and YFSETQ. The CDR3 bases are TGCGCCAGTTCAGGACAGGGAGGAACTGAAGCTTTCTTT. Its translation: CASSGQGGTEAFF.

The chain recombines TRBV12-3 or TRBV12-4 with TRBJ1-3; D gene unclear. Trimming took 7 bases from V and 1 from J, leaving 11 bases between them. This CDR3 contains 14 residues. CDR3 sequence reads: CASNLWGSGNTIYF. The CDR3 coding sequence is TGTGCCAGCAACCTCTGGGGTTCTGGAAACACCATATATTTT.

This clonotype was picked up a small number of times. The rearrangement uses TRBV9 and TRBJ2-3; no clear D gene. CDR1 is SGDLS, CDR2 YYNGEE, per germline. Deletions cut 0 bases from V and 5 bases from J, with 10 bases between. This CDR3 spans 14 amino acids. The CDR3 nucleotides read TGTGCCAGCAGCGTAGACCCAGTACTAGATACGCAGTATTTT. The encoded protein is CASSVDPVLDTQYF. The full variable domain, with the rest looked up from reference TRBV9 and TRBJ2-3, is DSGVTQTPKHLITATGQRVTLRCSPRSGDLSVYWYQQSLDQGLQFLIQYYNGEERAKGNILERFSAQQFPDLHSELNLSSLELGDSALYFCASSVDPVLDTQYFGPGTRLTVL.

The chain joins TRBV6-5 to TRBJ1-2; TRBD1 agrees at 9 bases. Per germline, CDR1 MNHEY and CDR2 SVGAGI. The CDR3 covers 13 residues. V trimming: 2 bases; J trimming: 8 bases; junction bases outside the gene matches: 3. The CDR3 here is CASSYPGQGGYTF. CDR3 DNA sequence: TGTGCCAGCAGTTACCCGGGACAGGGCGGCTACACCTTC.

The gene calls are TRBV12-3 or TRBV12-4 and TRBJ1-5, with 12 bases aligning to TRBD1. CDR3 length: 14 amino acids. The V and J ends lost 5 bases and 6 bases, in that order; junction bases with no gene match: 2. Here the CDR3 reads CASSRDRGLQPQHF. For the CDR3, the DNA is TGTGCCAGCAGTCGGGACAGGGGGCTTCAGCCCCAGCATTTT.

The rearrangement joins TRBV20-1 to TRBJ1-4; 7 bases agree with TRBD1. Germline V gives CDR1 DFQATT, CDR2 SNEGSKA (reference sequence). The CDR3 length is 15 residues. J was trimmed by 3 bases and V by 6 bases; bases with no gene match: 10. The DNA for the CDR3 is TGCAGTGCCTTCCTTAGACAGGGCGCTAATGAAAAACTGTTTTTT. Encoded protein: CSAFLRQGANEKLFF.

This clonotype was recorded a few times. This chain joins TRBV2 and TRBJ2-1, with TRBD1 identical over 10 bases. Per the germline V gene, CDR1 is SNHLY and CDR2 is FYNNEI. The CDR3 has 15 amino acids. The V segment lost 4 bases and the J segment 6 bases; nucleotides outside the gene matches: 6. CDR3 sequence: CASSGGQGKLNEQFF. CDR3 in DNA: TGTGCCAGCAGTGGGGGACAGGGGAAGCTCAATGAGCAGTTCTTC.

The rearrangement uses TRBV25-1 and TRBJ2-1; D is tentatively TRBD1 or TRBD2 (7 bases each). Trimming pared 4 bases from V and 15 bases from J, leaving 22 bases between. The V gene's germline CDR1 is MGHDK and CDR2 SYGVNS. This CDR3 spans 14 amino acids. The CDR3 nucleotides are TGTGCCAGCAGTGCCCAGGGGGACGGGGGGATACTGTTCTTC. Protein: CASSAQGDGGILFF.

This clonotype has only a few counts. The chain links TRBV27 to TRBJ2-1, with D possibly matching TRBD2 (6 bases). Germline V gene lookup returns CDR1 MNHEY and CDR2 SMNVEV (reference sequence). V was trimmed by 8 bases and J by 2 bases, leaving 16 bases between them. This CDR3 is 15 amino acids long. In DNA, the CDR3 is TGTGCCAGCGCCGTCCGGCGGGGACCCTACAATGAGCAGTTCTTC. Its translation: CASAVRRGPYNEQFF.

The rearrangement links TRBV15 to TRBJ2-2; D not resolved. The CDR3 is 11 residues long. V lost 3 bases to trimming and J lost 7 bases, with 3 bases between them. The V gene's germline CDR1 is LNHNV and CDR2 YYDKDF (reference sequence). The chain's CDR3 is CATSRIGELFF. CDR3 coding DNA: TGTGCCACCAGCAGGATCGGGGAGCTGTTTTTT. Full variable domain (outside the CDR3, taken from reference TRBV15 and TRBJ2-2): DAMVIQNPRYQVTQFGKPVTLSCSQTLNHNVMYWYQQKSSQAPKLLFHYYDKDFNNEADTPDNFQSRRPNTSFCFLDIRSPGLGDTAMYLCATSRIGELFFGEGSRLTVL.

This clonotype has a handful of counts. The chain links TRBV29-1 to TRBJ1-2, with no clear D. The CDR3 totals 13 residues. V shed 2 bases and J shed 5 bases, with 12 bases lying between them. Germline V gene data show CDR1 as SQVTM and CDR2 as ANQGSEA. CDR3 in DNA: TGCAGCGTTGAAATACTTCCAGGTTATGGCTACACCTTC. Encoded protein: CSVEILPGYGYTF.

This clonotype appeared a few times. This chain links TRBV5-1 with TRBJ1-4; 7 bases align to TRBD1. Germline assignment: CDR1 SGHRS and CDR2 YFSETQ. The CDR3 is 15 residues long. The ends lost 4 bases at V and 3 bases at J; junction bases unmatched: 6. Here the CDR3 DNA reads TGCGCCAGCAGCCAGGGACAGAGGTCTAATGAAAAACTGTTTTTT. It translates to CASSQGQRSNEKLFF. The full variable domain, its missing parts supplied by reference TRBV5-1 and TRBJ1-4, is KAGVTQTPRYLIKTRGQQVTLSCSPISGHRSVSWYQQTPGQGLQFLFEYFSETQRNKGNFPGRFSGRQFSNSRSEMNVSTLELGDSALYLCASSQGQRSNEKLFFGSGTQLSVL.

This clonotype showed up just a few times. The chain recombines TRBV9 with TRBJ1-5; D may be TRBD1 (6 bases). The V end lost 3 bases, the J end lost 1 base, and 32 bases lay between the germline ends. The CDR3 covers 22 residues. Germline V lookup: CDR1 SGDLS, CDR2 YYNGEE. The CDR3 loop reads CASSAKLSQGLGRNGSNQPQHF. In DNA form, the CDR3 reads TGTGCCAGCAGCGCAAAATTATCGCAGGGGTTGGGGAGGAACGGGAGCAATCAGCCCCAGCATTTT.

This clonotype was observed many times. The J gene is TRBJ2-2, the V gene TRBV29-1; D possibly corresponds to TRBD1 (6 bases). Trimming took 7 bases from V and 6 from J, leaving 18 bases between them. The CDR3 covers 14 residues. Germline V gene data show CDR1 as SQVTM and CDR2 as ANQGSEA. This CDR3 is CSARLRGFAGELFF. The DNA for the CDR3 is TGCAGCGCGCGGCTCAGGGGATTTGCCGGGGAGCTGTTTTTT.